The rows below give T cell receptor beta chains drawn from one sample of a study of long-term antiretroviral therapy in people with HIV. Some clones are missing from TCRdb's copy, which holds only in-frame ones; the method was immunoSEQ multiplex PCR. Of under 25,000 clones in the sample, about 88% were seen once. The starting material was unsorted PBMCs, obtained 0.6 years after starting antiretroviral therapy. The receptor set was obtained from a man aged 55-75 years with HIV. Both conserved end residues are part of each CDR3. The D gene is left open where the match is weak. Size is stated for part of the rows, as once, few or many counts, or as a class when the clone is expanded.

v_call: TRBV7-2
j_call: TRBJ2-7
clone_size: once
d_call: TRBD1
cdr3_length: 14
cdr3_nt: TGTGCCAGCAGCCCGACAGGGAATCTCTACGAGCAGTACTTC
cdr3_aa: CASSPTGNLYEQYF

v_call: TRBV2
j_call: TRBJ2-2
clone_size: NA
d_call: TRBD2
cdr3_length: 17
cdr3_nt: TGTGCCAGCAGTGAGGGACTAGCGGGAGTCGGGACCGGGGAGCTGTTTTTT
cdr3_aa: CASSEGLAGVGTGELFF

v_call: TRBV6-6
j_call: TRBJ1-5
clone_size: NA
d_call: TRBD1
cdr3_length: 15
cdr3_nt: TGTGCCAGCAGTTTGCGGACAGGGGAAGATCAGCCCCAGCATTTT
cdr3_aa: CASSLRTGEDQPQHF

v_call: TRBV4-3
j_call: TRBJ2-2
clone_size: few
d_call: NA
cdr3_length: 15
cdr3_nt: TGCGCCAGCAGCCAAGGTTGGGGGCGCACCGGGGAGCTGTTTTTT
cdr3_aa: CASSQGWGRTGELFF

v_call: TRBV10-1
j_call: TRBJ2-3
clone_size: NA
d_call: NA
cdr3_length: 13
cdr3_nt: TGCGCCAGCAGTTTTCCGGGGACAGATACGCAGTATTTT
cdr3_aa: CASSFPGTDTQYF

v_call: TRBV18
j_call: TRBJ1-2
clone_size: NA
d_call: TRBD1
cdr3_length: 13
cdr3_nt: TGTGCCAGCTCACCGGACAGGGAAGATGGCTACACCTTC
cdr3_aa: CASSPDREDGYTF

v_call: TRBV7-9
j_call: TRBJ2-1
clone_size: NA
d_call: TRBD2
cdr3_length: 18
cdr3_nt: TGTGCCAGCAGCCCGGACTGGGCAGCGGGAGGGAGGGAAAATGAGCAGTTCTTC
cdr3_aa: CASSPDWAAGGRENEQFF

v_call: TRBV14
j_call: TRBJ2-7
clone_size: NA
d_call: TRBD1
cdr3_length: 17
cdr3_nt: TGTGCCAGCAGCCAGGACTTTAGTGGACAGGGCTCGCACGAGCAGTACTTC
cdr3_aa: CASSQDFSGQGSHEQYF

v_call: TRBV14
j_call: TRBJ1-3
clone_size: NA
d_call: TRBD1
cdr3_length: 12
cdr3_nt: TGTGCCAGCAGCTTGGACAGGGGACACATATATTTT
cdr3_aa: CASSLDRGHIYF

v_call: TRBV28
j_call: TRBJ2-3
clone_size: NA
d_call: TRBD2
cdr3_length: 14
cdr3_nt: TGTGCCAGCAGGCCGGGGGGGGCGGTGGATACGCAGTATTTT
cdr3_aa: CASRPGGAVDTQYF

v_call: TRBV18
j_call: TRBJ2-7
clone_size: NA
d_call: TRBD1
cdr3_length: 14
cdr3_nt: TGTGCCAGCTCACTGGGACAGGGGATTGCCGAGCAGTACTTC
cdr3_aa: CASSLGQGIAEQYF

v_call: TRBV6-4
j_call: TRBJ1-2
clone_size: NA
d_call: NA
cdr3_length: 13
cdr3_nt: TGTGCCAGCAGTGAGGCGGCGGGAACTGGCTACACCTTC
cdr3_aa: CASSEAAGTGYTF

v_call: TRBV29-1
j_call: TRBJ1-4
clone_size: once
d_call: NA
cdr3_length: 11
cdr3_nt: TGCAGCGCGGGGGATAATGAAAAACTGTTTTTT
cdr3_aa: CSAGDNEKLFF

v_call: TRBV6-6
j_call: TRBJ2-5
clone_size: NA
d_call: NA
cdr3_length: 13
cdr3_nt: TGTGCCAGCAGTTCGGGAACTGGGGAGACCCAGTACTTC
cdr3_aa: CASSSGTGETQYF

v_call: TRBV9
j_call: TRBJ2-1
clone_size: NA
d_call: NA
cdr3_length: 16
cdr3_nt: TGTGCCAGCAGCTCAGGGGTGTCGAACAGCCACAATGAGCAGTTCTTC
cdr3_aa: CASSSGVSNSHNEQFF

v_call: TRBV18
j_call: TRBJ2-3
clone_size: NA
d_call: NA
cdr3_length: 14
cdr3_nt: TGTGCCAGCTCGAGCTATACTAGCACAGATACGCAGTATTTT
cdr3_aa: CASSSYTSTDTQYF